This TCR beta chain was sequenced for a study of blood T cell repertoires in COVID-19. Germline CDR1 reads MDHEN; CDR2 reads SYDVKM. The V segment lost 6 bases and the J segment 8 bases; nucleotides outside the gene matches: 5. This CDR3 contains 13 residues. The data were produced by immunoSEQ multiplex PCR, yet TCRdb's version contains in-frame clones alone and is incomplete. Altogether 95,000 to 120,000 clones are present, about 83% being singletons, with the ten largest covering 4% to 4.5%. This TCR derives from a woman between 65 and 79 years old with acute or convalescent COVID-19. What was sequenced was peripheral blood. The chain is built from TRBV28 and TRBJ2-1; 9 bases are a match to TRBD2. This CDR3 reads CASSPTSGYEQFF. CDR3 coding DNA: TGTGCCAGCAGCCCCACTAGCGGGTATGAGCAGTTCTTC.